The entry that follows covers one TCR beta chain sequence. Its antigen is unknown. No base qualities exist here, and no much larger clone lies one base off it. The data were obtained in a study of lymphopenia after photon versus proton radiotherapy (dated by TCRdb to about 2019). General notes on the study: In patients with gastrointestinal tumors who developed high-grade lymphopenia, the study compared the immunological effects of photon radiation therapy with those of proton radiation therapy. A cohort of some 20 patients with gastrointestinal tumors who received either photon or proton therapy and subsequently developed lymphopenia was included. The study aimed to characterize how the two radiation modalities differ in their impact on the immune system.

Libraries were constructed by the immunoSEQ multiplex PCR assay. Deep sequencing of rearranged TCR beta loci, alongside multiparametric flow cytometry, was used to profile T cell repertoires. TCRdb re-hosts the immuneACCESS table, in-frame sequences only. Its copies lack some clones; in the studies checked, an unresolved V gene accounts for under half of them, and the cause for the rest is not known. The sample table contains around 55,000 clones; only one count was recorded for approximately 84% of them. Roughly 2.1% of the sample is taken by the ten largest. The full study reports these points: Across the cohort, a larger post-nadir drop in TCR diversity was inversely correlated with overall survival time among patients who died. The survival association was examined only in patients who died, and the authors described better survival with proton therapy as a possibility, not as a demonstrated result. After the lymphocyte count nadir, oligoclonal expansion, especially of CD8+ Temra cells, was observed in photon-treated repertoires, and the drop in diversity was driven by this expansion. Proton-treated patients stayed relatively stable during treatment, while photon-treated patients lost naive T cells and TCR diversity and gained effector/memory populations.

The germline V gene specifies SGHRS as CDR1 and YFSETQ as CDR2. The CDR3 sequence holds 14 residues, the cysteine and phenylalanine included. Only CDR3 DNA is held: 42 bases, read in frame from base 1. From V the trimming removes 7 bases and from J it removes 3 bases, while the gene matches leave 7 bases of the junction unaccounted for. This specimen consisted of peripheral blood, obtained from a patient treated with proton-based radiotherapy. The TCR originated in a man in his fifties or sixties with pancreatic cancer. The V and J genes are TRBV5-1 and TRBJ2-1, and 7 junctional nucleotides match TRBD1. In nucleotides, the sequence is TGCGCCAGCGGAGTGACAGGGCTCTACAATGAGCAGTTCTTC. This codes for CASGVTGLYNEQFF.